This T cell receptor beta chain is drawn from a study of blood T cell repertoires in COVID-19. Study overall: Researchers got acute and convalescent COVID-19 samples from the United States, Italy and Spain. The analysed material was cDNA or gDNA that came from T cells, B-cell-depleted T cells, or PBMCs.

The authors' processing: Nucleated cell counts were estimated from reference gene primer amplification. TCRdb's table, derived via immunoSEQ multiplex PCR, lists solely in-frame clones and lacks some. That table supplies the V and J calls and clone size; D and trimming were determined from the DNA. The table has around 94,000 clones, roughly 86% seen once; the top ten hold 2.5% to 3.5%. Germline CDR1 and CDR2: MNHEY and SVGEGT. The length of the CDR3 is 17 residues. Trimming took 5 bases from V and 2 from J; bases not matched to a gene: 9. This chain joins TRBV6-2 or TRBV6-3 and TRBJ2-1, with 10 nucleotides matching TRBD2. Sample: peripheral blood. The receptor comes from a man aged 50-59 years with active or convalescent COVID-19. The CDR3 region is CASSGDGLAGAYNEQFF. The CDR3 DNA is TGTGCCAGCAGTGGGGATGGGCTAGCGGGGGCCTACAATGAGCAGTTCTTC.